The sequence of this T cell receptor (beta chain) was determined in a study of radiotherapy plus CTLA-4 blockade in lung cancer. Overall study context: Among all patients, approximately 18% showed objective responses, while about 34% had disease control.

This clone was counted a few times. Its matching antigen is unknown. Alongside CTLA-4 blockade with ipilimumab, patients with chemo-refractory metastatic non-small-cell lung cancer received focal radiation. Measured with immunoSEQ multiplex PCR; TCRdb has only the in-frame clones, and not every one. Of 85,000 to 100,000 clones in the sample, roughly 70% were seen once. The CDR3 length is 15 residues. V was clipped by 2 bases and J by 5 bases, with 16 bases between them. In germline, CDR1 is MNHEY, CDR2 SVGAGI. The study, taken as a whole, reports: Clones derived from tumor TCRs expanded in blood after radiotherapy plus ipilimumab. Interferon-beta, together with early blood T cell clone dynamics, reportedly best predicted response.

This receptor was identified in a human donor with non-small cell lung cancer that progressed on radiotherapy plus ipilimumab. This specimen was peripheral blood, taken from a patient treated with radiotherapy plus ipilimumab. The chain carries TRBV6-5 and TRBJ2-7; tentative D call: TRBD2 (6 bases). In DNA, the CDR3 is TGTGCCAGCAGTTACAACGTCGGGACTGATGACGAGCAGTACTTC. Translated: CASSYNVGTDDEQYF.